What follows describes a single T cell receptor beta chain. The antigen is unknown. Amplification used 60 Vbeta primers and 13 Jbeta primers. This table comes from immunoSEQ multiplex PCR, and its TCRdb copy is limited to in-frame clones, with some not included. The table shows approximately 130,000 clones, with 65% to 80% occurring only once. As for the donors, each was a healthy bone marrow donor. The data belong to a study of cytomegalovirus exposure and HLA in healthy donors. About the study: Of 300 to 450 genotyped donors, more than 75% clustered with self-reported Caucasian donors. Study-level points and caveats: HLA alleles showed associations with around 15,000 TCR beta sequences in a later analysis, at a 0.05 false discovery rate. In a later analysis, V- and J-gene trimming of beta chains associated with a DCLRE1C missense variant, replicated independently.

V shed 5 bases and J shed 7 bases, with 21 bases lying between them. The CDR3 has 15 amino acids. CDR1 is SGHVS, CDR2 FNYEAQ, per germline. The sequenced material came from PBMCs. The sequence came from a man between 18 and 29 years old in good health and CMV-seropositive. The V gene is TRBV7-6, the J gene TRBJ2-7, with D possibly matching TRBD2 (5 bases). CDR3 in DNA: TGTGCCAGCAGCACTAGACGGGCAGCCGGCGGGGAGCAGTACTTC. Translation: CASSTRRAAGGEQYF.